The next 7 T cell receptor beta chains were all read from a single sample in a study of sequential checkpoint blockade in melanoma. The sample's treatment: randomized to nivolumab then ipilimumab (arm A) or the reverse (arm B). Libraries were prepared by immunoSEQ multiplex PCR; TCRdb keeps only in-frame clonotypes and omits some of them. The table lists more than 9,500 clones, over 65% of them singletons. This specimen consisted of CD8+ T cells sorted from blood (inferred from file names), obtained from a patient given nivolumab and ipilimumab in sequence. These receptors all come from a human donor with melanoma.

The gene calls are TRBV27 and TRBJ1-5; 7 bases match TRBD1. Germline CDR1 is MNHEY and CDR2 is SMNVEV (reference sequence). The CDR3 is 15 residues long. Trimming at V came to 0 bases and at J to 4 bases, leaving 3 bases not matched to a gene. CDR3 protein: CASSLSETGNQPQHF. CDR3 in DNA: TGTGCCAGCAGTTTATCCGAGACAGGGAATCAGCCCCAGCATTTT.

The rearrangement joins TRBV27 to TRBJ1-5; 7 positions match TRBD1. The V segment lost 0 bases and the J segment 0 bases; nucleotides outside the gene matches: 8. The germline gives CDR1 MNHEY, CDR2 SMNVEV (reference sequence). The CDR3 extends over 18 amino acids. The CDR3 DNA is TGTGCCAGCAGTTTATCGTCTTGGGACAGATATAGCAATCAGCCCCAGCATTTT. Protein: CASSLSSWDRYSNQPQHF.

V usage is TRBV28 and J usage is TRBJ2-1, with 11 bases matching TRBD2. The CDR3 covers 18 residues. CDR1 and CDR2 (germline): MDHEN, SYDVKM. The junction had 9 bases not matched to a gene; V was cut back by 3 bases and J by 2 bases. This CDR3 reads CASSFTSPGLAAYNEQFF. CDR3 bases: TGTGCCAGCAGTTTTACCTCGCCGGGACTAGCGGCCTACAATGAGCAGTTCTTC. Together with reference TRBV28 and TRBJ2-1, the CDR3 gives the full variable domain: DVKVTQSSRYLVKRTGEKVFLECVQDMDHENMFWYRQDPGLGLRLIYFSYDVKMKEKGDIPEGYSVSREKKERFSLILESASTNQTSMYLCASSFTSPGLAAYNEQFFGPGTRLTVL.

This clone was counted only a few times. The chain uses TRBV28 and TRBJ1-4, with D possibly being TRBD1 (6 bases). The CDR3 has 15 residues. V dropped 8 bases and J dropped 5 bases, with 18 bases sitting between them. Per germline, CDR1 MDHEN and CDR2 SYDVKM. In DNA, the CDR3 is TGTGCCAGCTGCGGGCCGACAGGCGACAATGAAAAACTGTTTTTT. Protein: CASCGPTGDNEKLFF.

The chain recombines TRBV29-1 with TRBJ2-1, with 11 bases fitting TRBD2. The CDR3 runs 17 residues. Per the germline V gene, CDR1 is SQVTM and CDR2 is ANQGSEA. V lost 5 bases to trimming and J lost 1 base; unmatched junction nucleotides: 10. CDR3 nucleotides: TGCAGCGTTTATAAATTTAGCGGGGGGGTGTCCTACAATGAGCAGTTCTTC. It is translated as CSVYKFSGGVSYNEQFF.

V gene TRBV19 combines with J gene TRBJ2-7, with 9 positions matching TRBD1. The germline V gene has CDR1 LNHDA and CDR2 SQIVND (reference sequence). Trimming at V came to 5 bases and at J to 4 bases, leaving 9 bases not matched to a gene. This CDR3 contains 15 residues. In DNA, the CDR3 is TGTGCCAGTAGTTCAGACAGGGGGAACCGGTACGAGCAGTACTTC. The encoded protein is CASSSDRGNRYEQYF. Full variable domain (rest looked up from reference TRBV19 and TRBJ2-7): DGGITQSPKYLFRKEGQNVTLSCEQNLNHDAMYWYRQDPGQGLRLIYYSQIVNDFQKGDIAEGYSVSREKKESFPLTVTSAQKNPTAFYLCASSSDRGNRYEQYFGPGTRLTVT.

This sequence joins TRBV7-9 and TRBJ1-5; weak D call: TRBD1 (6 bases). Trimming pared 1 base from V and 0 bases from J, leaving 10 bases between. The CDR3 is made up of 16 amino acids. Germline V CDR1 and CDR2: SEHNR, FQNEAQ (reference sequence). DNA for the CDR3: TGTGCCAGCAGCTTAGGACAGGTCGATAGCAATCAGCCCCAGCATTTT. It codes for CASSLGQVDSNQPQHF.